This T cell receptor (beta chain) was profiled in a study of control samples from healthy donors and cancer patients (dated by TCRdb to between 2020 and 2021). CDR1 and CDR2, per the germline V gene, are SGHDT and YYEEEE. The CDR3, from cysteine to phenylalanine, totals 14 residues. Only the CDR3 region is kept as DNA, spanning 42 bases read in frame from base 1. The trim is 3 bases for V and 7 bases for J, with a gap of 14 bases between the germline ends. Library creation used the immunoSEQ multiplex PCR assay. TCRdb carries this immuneACCESS record with in-frame sequences only. Its versions omit some clonotypes, under half of them owing to an unresolved V gene in the studies checked, with the rest unexplained. The sample includes tens of thousands of clones, with roughly 90% observed a single time. The ten top clones hold roughly 5.5% of the sample. This clone was observed a handful of times. The antigen it binds to is not known. No per-base quality is available; no much larger clone lies one base away.

Specimen: PBMCs. The clonotype originates from a man between 60 and 70 years old with colorectal cancer. Here the chain combines TRBV5-6 and TRBJ1-5; TRBD1 is a possible D gene, resting on 5 matching bases. The nucleotides read TGTGCCAGCAGCTCGAGGAGGGGCGGGCAGCCCCAGCATTTT. Its translation is CASSSRRGGQPQHF.